This T cell receptor beta chain came from a study of radiation and T cells in renal cell carcinoma. Study context: Nephrectomy followed 15 Gy stereotactic body radiation by 4 weeks. General observations from the study: From baseline, blood top tumor clonotypes peaked at 2 weeks post-radiation.

The CDR3 has 18 amino acids. The V end lost 1 base, the J end lost 5 bases, and 23 bases lay between the germline ends. Germline assignment: CDR1 SGHTA and CDR2 FQGNSA. Specified time point: baseline pretreatment blood. Sample treatment: 15 Gy SBRT to primary tumor, nephrectomy 4 weeks later. Radiation-treated patients gave blood at baseline, week 2 and week 4. About this clone itself: The antigen is not known.

Data came from immunoSEQ multiplex PCR; TCRdb stores just in-frame clones and leaves some out. The sample records roughly 150,000 clones, around 89% being singletons. The clonotype was recovered from a woman in her sixties or seventies with renal cell carcinoma. The chain has TRBV7-2 and TRBJ2-5; D possibly matches TRBD1 or TRBD2 (5 bases each). Sequencing was performed on blood, taken from a patient whose treatment included radiotherapy and nephrectomy. The DNA for the CDR3 is TGTGCCAGCAGCTTAGTCGGAGGTACGGGACGAAAAAGGGAGACCCAGTACTTC. This codes for CASSLVGGTGRKRETQYF. Using reference TRBV7-2 and TRBJ2-5 for the parts outside the CDR3, the full variable domain is GAGVSQSPSNKVTEKGKDVELRCDPISGHTALYWYRQSLGQGLEFLIYFQGNSAPDKSGLPSDRFSAERTGGSVSTLTIQRTQQEDSAVYLCASSLVGGTGRKRETQYFGPGTRLLVL.